Each of the 17 T cell receptor beta chains below was sequenced from the same sample in a study of cytomegalovirus exposure and HLA in healthy donors. The PCR contained 60 Vbeta and 13 Jbeta primers. The data were produced by immunoSEQ multiplex PCR, yet TCRdb's version contains in-frame clones alone and is incomplete. This sample's clone table lists over 70,000 clones. The specimen sequenced was PBMCs. All receptors come from a woman in her 40s in good health and CMV-seropositive.

The chain uses TRBV5-4 and TRBJ2-2; the match to TRBD1 covers 7 bases. CDR1 is SGHNT, CDR2 YYREEE, per germline (reference sequence). The CDR3 is 17 amino acids. V was pared by 0 bases and J by 0 bases, with 5 bases of the junction left unmatched. Here the CDR3 DNA reads TGTGCCAGCAGCTTGGAAGGCAGGGGGACGAACACCGGGGAGCTGTTTTTT. Amino acids: CASSLEGRGTNTGELFF. Using reference TRBV5-4 and TRBJ2-2 for the parts outside the CDR3, the full variable domain is ETGVTQSPTHLIKTRGQQVTLRCSSQSGHNTVSWYQQALGQGPQFIFQYYREEENGRGNFPPRFSGLQFPNYSSELNVNALELDDSALYLCASSLEGRGTNTGELFFGEGSRLTVL.

The rearrangement joins TRBV7-2 to TRBJ2-5; 11 bases match TRBD2. The CDR3 contains 16 residues. Per the germline V gene, CDR1 is SGHTA and CDR2 is FQGNSA. V gave up 4 bases and J gave up 5 bases; unmatched junction bases: 9. DNA of the CDR3: TGTGCCAGCAGCTCTACGACTAGCGGGGCGGGGGAGACCCAGTACTTC. It yields the protein CASSSTTSGAGETQYF.

This chain uses TRBV5-5 with TRBJ1-3; no clear D gene. Germline V lookup: CDR1 SGHKS, CDR2 YYEKEE (reference sequence). This CDR3 contains 15 residues. The V end was cut by 7 bases, the J end by 0 bases, with 14 bases between. The CDR3 is CASHLTPLSGNTIYF. The DNA for the CDR3 is TGTGCCAGCCACCTAACCCCACTCTCTGGAAACACCATATATTTT.

This chain joins TRBV2 and TRBJ2-1; 10 bases agree with TRBD2. CDR1 is SNHLY, CDR2 FYNNEI, per germline. The trim removed 0 bases at V and 10 bases at J, leaving 12 bases unmatched. The CDR3 is 17 residues long. In nucleotides, the CDR3 is TGTGCCAGCAGTGAAGCGCCTCCCAGCGGGAGGGGCCGGGAGCAGTTCTTC. Encoded protein: CASSEAPPSGRGREQFF. The full variable domain, in which reference TRBV2 and TRBJ2-1 provide the parts outside the CDR3, is EPEVTQTPSHQVTQMGQEVILRCVPISNHLYFYWYRQILGQKVEFLVSFYNNEISEKSEIFDDQFSVERPDGSNFTLKIRSTKLEDSAMYFCASSEAPPSGRGREQFFGPGTRLTVL.

The chain combines TRBV5-5 with TRBJ2-7, with D possibly TRBD2 on 6 matching bases. The germline CDR1 and CDR2 sequences are SGHKS and YYEKEE (reference sequence). V gave up 5 bases and J gave up 2 bases, with 17 bases separating them. This CDR3 spans 15 amino acids. The CDR3 region is CASRPGGWSTYEQYF. The CDR3 nucleotides are TGTGCCAGCAGGCCCGGAGGGTGGTCTACCTACGAGCAGTACTTC. Full variable domain (rest looked up from reference TRBV5-5 and TRBJ2-7): DAGVTQSPTHLIKTRGQQVTLRCSPISGHKSVSWYQQVLGQGPQFIFQYYEKEERGRGNFPDRFSARQFPNYSSELNVNALLLGDSALYLCASRPGGWSTYEQYFGPGTRLTVT.

The chain recombines TRBV19 with TRBJ1-5; 9 bases line up with TRBD1. Looked up from germline, CDR1 is LNHDA and CDR2 is SQIVND (reference sequence). The CDR3 loop spans 16 amino acids. V shed 6 bases and J 2 bases; nucleotides not matched to a gene: 8. The CDR3 loop is CASRTKQGAGNQPQHF. The CDR3 coding sequence is TGTGCCAGTAGGACTAAACAGGGGGCAGGCAATCAGCCCCAGCATTTT.

The genes are TRBV10-3 and TRBJ2-5, with 9 bases matching TRBD2. Looked up from germline, CDR1 is ENHRY and CDR2 is SYGVKD. V lost 0 bases, J lost 4 bases, and 9 bases stayed unmatched. The CDR3 has 17 amino acids. The DNA of the CDR3 is TGTGCCATCAGTGAGTCGGGGGCGGGGGGGCCGAGAGAGACCCAGTACTTC. It encodes CAISESGAGGPRETQYF.

The rearrangement joins TRBV6-1 to TRBJ2-3; D is unclear. V was shortened by 1 base and J by 0 bases, with 11 bases between the two germline ends. The CDR3 runs 16 residues. Germline CDR1 and CDR2: MNHNS and SASEGT. The DNA for the CDR3 is TGTGCCAGCAGTGAAGTGCACTCCTCGAGCACAGATACGCAGTATTTT. Encoded protein: CASSEVHSSSTDTQYF.

The CDR3 DNA follows: TGTGCCAGCAGTGGAGCGGGGACAGGGACCGGGTCGGATCAGCCCCAGCATTTT. It specifies CASSGAGTGTGSDQPQHF. The chain has TRBV6-1 and TRBJ1-5; the match to TRBD1 covers 9 bases. CDR1 is MNHNS, CDR2 SASEGT, per germline. The CDR3 is made up of 18 amino acids. J was trimmed by 5 bases and V by 4 bases; bases with no gene match: 15.

This chain joins TRBV7-2 and TRBJ2-5; TRBD1 matches 9 bases. The better agreement between TRBJ2-7 and the DNA end casts doubt on the J call. Per germline, CDR1 SGHTA and CDR2 FQGNSA. This CDR3 is built from 14 residues. CDR3 DNA sequence: TGTGCCAGCAGCACACGACAGGGGGGCTACGAGCAGTACTTC. Protein sequence: CASSTRQGGYEQYF.

The chain has TRBV5-1 and TRBJ2-7, with D possibly being TRBD1 (6 bases). The V end lost 0 bases, the J end lost 0 bases, and 19 bases lay between the germline ends. Germline CDR1 reads SGHRS; CDR2 reads YFSETQ. This CDR3 contains 18 residues. The chain's CDR3 is CASSLDDGQRSSSYEQYF. The DNA for the CDR3 is TGCGCCAGCAGCTTGGACGATGGACAGAGGTCGAGCTCCTACGAGCAGTACTTC. The full variable domain, its missing parts supplied by reference TRBV5-1 and TRBJ2-7, is KAGVTQTPRYLIKTRGQQVTLSCSPISGHRSVSWYQQTPGQGLQFLFEYFSETQRNKGNFPGRFSGRQFSNSRSEMNVSTLELGDSALYLCASSLDDGQRSSSYEQYFGPGTRLTVT.

The chain links TRBV9 to TRBJ2-2; no definite D call. The CDR3 length is 13 residues. The germline V gene encodes CDR1 SGDLS and CDR2 YYNGEE. V lost 1 base, J lost 5 bases, and 6 bases lay in between. CDR3 protein: CASSVLQTGELFF. CDR3 in DNA: TGTGCCAGCAGCGTACTACAGACCGGGGAGCTGTTTTTT.

The V call is TRBV19, the J call TRBJ1-1; D perhaps matches TRBD1 (6 bases). The CDR3 contains 15 residues. Per the germline V gene, CDR1 is LNHDA and CDR2 is SQIVND (reference sequence). Between the trimmed V and J ends, which lost 3 bases and 1 base, there was a span of 12 bases. The CDR3 protein is CASSIPGVKNTEAFF. CDR3 DNA: TGTGCCAGTAGTATCCCAGGGGTCAAGAACACTGAAGCTTTCTTT.

This rearrangement joins TRBV11-2 to TRBJ1-5, with TRBD1 identical over 8 bases. V lost 1 base and J lost 3; bases outside the gene matches: 8. The CDR3 has 17 residues. Per germline, CDR1 SGHAT and CDR2 FQNNGV. Written as DNA, the CDR3 is TGTGCCAGCAGCTTAGGGATGACAGGGGAAATCAATCAGCCCCAGCATTTT. Its translation is CASSLGMTGEINQPQHF.

The chain is built from TRBV28 and TRBJ2-1, with TRBD2 matching 11 bases. Per the germline V gene, CDR1 is MDHEN and CDR2 is SYDVKM. The CDR3 spans 16 residues. The V gene end was trimmed by 3 bases and the J gene end by 4 bases; junction bases not matched to a gene: 5. CDR3 bases: TGTGCCAGCAGTTTCGTGACTAGCGGGGAGTACAATGAGCAGTTCTTC. Its translation is CASSFVTSGEYNEQFF.

The chain recombines TRBV5-1 with TRBJ1-1, with D maybe TRBD1 (5 bases). Germline V gives CDR1 SGHRS, CDR2 YFSETQ. V was pared by 1 base and J by 0 bases, with 16 bases between. The CDR3 is 17 amino acids. The chain's CDR3 is CASSLSAGWDLNTEAFF. The CDR3 coding sequence is TGCGCCAGCAGCTTGTCCGCAGGGTGGGACTTGAACACTGAAGCTTTCTTT.

The J gene is TRBJ1-6, the V gene TRBV11-3, with a possible D match to TRBD1 (6 bases). The CDR3 has 15 amino acids. V was pared by 5 bases and J by 8 bases, with 16 bases between. Germline CDR1 is SGHNT and CDR2 is YENEEA. The CDR3 protein is CASSHIWTVHSPLHF. The CDR3 nucleotides are TGTGCCAGCAGCCACATTTGGACAGTTCATTCACCCCTCCACTTT.